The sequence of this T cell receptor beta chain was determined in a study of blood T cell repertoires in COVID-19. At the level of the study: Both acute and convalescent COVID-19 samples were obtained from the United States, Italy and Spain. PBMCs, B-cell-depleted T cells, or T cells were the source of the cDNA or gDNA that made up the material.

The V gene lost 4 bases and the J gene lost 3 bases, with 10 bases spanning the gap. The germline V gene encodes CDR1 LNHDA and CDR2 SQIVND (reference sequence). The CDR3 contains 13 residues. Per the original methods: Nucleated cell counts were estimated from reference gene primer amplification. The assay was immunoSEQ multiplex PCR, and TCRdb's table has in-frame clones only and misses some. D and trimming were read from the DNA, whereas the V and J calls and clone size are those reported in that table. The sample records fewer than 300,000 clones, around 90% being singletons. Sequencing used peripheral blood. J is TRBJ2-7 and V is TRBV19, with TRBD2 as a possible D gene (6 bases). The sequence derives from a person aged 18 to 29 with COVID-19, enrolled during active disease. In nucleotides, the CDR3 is TGTGCCAGTAGTACGGCGGGATACTACGAGCAGTACTTC. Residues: CASSTAGYYEQYF.